The present T cell receptor beta chain was sequenced within a study of blood T cell repertoires in COVID-19. The repertoire was sequenced with immunoSEQ multiplex PCR; TCRdb's copy has only in-frame clones and lacks some. The table records over 150,000 clones, more than 65% of them present only once. The CDR3 contains 12 residues. The germline V and J ends were trimmed by 2 bases and 5 bases, with 6 bases remaining between them. Germline values: CDR1 KGHSH, CDR2 LQKENI. Concerning this clone: Other DNA variants within this sample encode the same CDR3.

The sequence was collected from a human donor in a cohort sampled during active COVID-19. The sequencing sample was made of peripheral blood. The chain links TRBV18 to TRBJ1-1, with D maybe TRBD1 (6 bases). CDR3 region: CASSPTGTEAFF. The CDR3 coding sequence is TGTGCCAGCTCACCAACAGGGACTGAAGCTTTCTTT.